The T cell receptor (beta chain) described here comes from a study of beta chain features in type 1 diabetes. Study-wide results and caveats: Cells expressing TCR highly could be over-represented by cDNA sequencing. In all four CD4+ subsets, TCRB CDR3 length was significantly, moderately reduced in type 1 diabetes.

As for this clone: The target antigen is unknown.

The study reverse transcribed the entire isolated RNA, so it sequenced expressed TCRB transcripts. Libraries were prepared by immunoSEQ multiplex PCR; TCRdb keeps only in-frame clonotypes and omits some of them. The sample lists 900,000 or so clones, roughly 15% occurring once. Purities over 95% were achieved in all sorted populations. The sequenced material came from naive CD4+ T cells from blood. The receptor was isolated from a woman aged 18-35 years in good health.

This chain's CDR3 is CASSLTVYTDTQYF. CDR3 nucleotides: TGTGCCAGCAGCTTAACGGTGTACACAGATACGCAGTATTTT. This chain uses TRBV13 with TRBJ2-3; D not certain. The germline V and J ends were trimmed by 2 bases and 2 bases, with 8 bases remaining between them. In germline, CDR1 is PRHDT, CDR2 FYEKMQ (reference sequence). The CDR3 totals 14 residues. Combining the CDR3 with reference TRBV13 and TRBJ2-3 gives the whole variable domain AAGVIQSPRHLIKEKRETATLKCYPIPRHDTVYWYQQGPGQDPQFLISFYEKMQSDKGSIPDRFSAQQFSDYHSELNMSSLELGDSALYFCASSLTVYTDTQYFGPGTRLTVL.